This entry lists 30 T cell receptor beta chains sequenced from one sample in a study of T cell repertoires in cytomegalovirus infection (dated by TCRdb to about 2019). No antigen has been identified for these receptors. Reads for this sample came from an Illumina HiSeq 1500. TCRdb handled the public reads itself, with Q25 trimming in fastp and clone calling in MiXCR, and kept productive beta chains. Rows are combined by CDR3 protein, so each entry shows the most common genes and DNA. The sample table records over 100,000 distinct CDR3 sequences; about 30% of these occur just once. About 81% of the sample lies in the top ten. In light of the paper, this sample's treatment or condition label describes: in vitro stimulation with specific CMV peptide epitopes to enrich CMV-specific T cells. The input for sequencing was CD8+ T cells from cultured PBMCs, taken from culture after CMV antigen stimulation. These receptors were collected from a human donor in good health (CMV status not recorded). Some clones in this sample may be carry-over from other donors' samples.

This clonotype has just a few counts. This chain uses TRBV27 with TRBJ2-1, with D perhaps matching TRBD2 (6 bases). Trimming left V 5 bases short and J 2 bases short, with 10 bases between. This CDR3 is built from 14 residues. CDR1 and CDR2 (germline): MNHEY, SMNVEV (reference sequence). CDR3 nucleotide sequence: TGTGCCAGCAGTCCCGGGGGACCCTACAATGAGCAGTTCTTC. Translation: CASSPGGPYNEQFF.

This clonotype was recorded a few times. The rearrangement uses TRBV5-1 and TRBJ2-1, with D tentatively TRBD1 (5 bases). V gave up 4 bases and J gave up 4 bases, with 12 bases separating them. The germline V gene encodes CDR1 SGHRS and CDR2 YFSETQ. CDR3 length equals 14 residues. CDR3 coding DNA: TGCGCCAGCAGCACAACAGGACGATACAATGAGCAGTTCTTC. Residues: CASSTTGRYNEQFF. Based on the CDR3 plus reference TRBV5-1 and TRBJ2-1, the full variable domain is KAGVTQTPRYLIKTRGQQVTLSCSPISGHRSVSWYQQTPGQGLQFLFEYFSETQRNKGNFPGRFSGRQFSNSRSEMNVSTLELGDSALYLCASSTTGRYNEQFFGPGTRLTVL.

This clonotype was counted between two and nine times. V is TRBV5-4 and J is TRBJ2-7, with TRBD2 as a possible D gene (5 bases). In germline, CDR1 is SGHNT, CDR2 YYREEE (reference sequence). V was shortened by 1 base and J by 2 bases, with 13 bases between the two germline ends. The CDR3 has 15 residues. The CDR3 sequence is CASSLFRGSAYEQYF. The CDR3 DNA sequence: TGTGCCAGCAGCTTGTTCCGAGGGTCCGCCTACGAGCAGTACTTC.

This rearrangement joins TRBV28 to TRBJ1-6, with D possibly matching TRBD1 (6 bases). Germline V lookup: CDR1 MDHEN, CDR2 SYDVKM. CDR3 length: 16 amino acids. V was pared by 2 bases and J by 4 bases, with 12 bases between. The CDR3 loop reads CASSLDRIYYNSPLHF. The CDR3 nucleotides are TGTGCCAGCAGTTTAGACAGGATTTATTATAATTCACCCCTCCACTTT.

CDR3 protein: CAISEAGSYEQYF. The DNA of the CDR3 is TGTGCCATCAGCGAGGCTGGCTCCTACGAGCAGTACTTC. The chain carries TRBV10-3 and TRBJ2-7; the D is unclear. V was pared by 6 bases and J by 0 bases, with 9 bases between. The CDR3 extends over 13 amino acids. Germline loops: CDR1 ENHRY, CDR2 SYGVKD.

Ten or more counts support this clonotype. CDR3 sequence reads: CASTLGGDTEAFF. For the CDR3, the DNA is TGTGCCAGCACCCTGGGGGGGGACACTGAAGCTTTCTTT. The chain has TRBV2 and TRBJ1-1; D might be TRBD1 (5 bases). CDR1 and CDR2 from the germline V gene are SNHLY and FYNNEI. The V and J ends lost 7 bases and 3 bases respectively, with 12 bases between them. CDR3 length: 13 amino acids.

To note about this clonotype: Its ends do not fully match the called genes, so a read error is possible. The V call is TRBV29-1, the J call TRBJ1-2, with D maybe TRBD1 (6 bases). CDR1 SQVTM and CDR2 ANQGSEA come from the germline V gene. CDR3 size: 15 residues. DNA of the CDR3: TGCAGCGTCGAAGGGGGGGCCCAACTATACTATGGCTACACCTTC. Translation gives CSVEGGAQLYYGYTF.

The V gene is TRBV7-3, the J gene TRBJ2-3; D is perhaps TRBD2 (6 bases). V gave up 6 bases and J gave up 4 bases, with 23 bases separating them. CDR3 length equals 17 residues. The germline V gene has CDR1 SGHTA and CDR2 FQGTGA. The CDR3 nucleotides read TGTGCCAGCAGGTCTTATGGGCGGGAAGGGGAGGCAGATACGCAGTATTTT. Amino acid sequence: CASRSYGREGEADTQYF.

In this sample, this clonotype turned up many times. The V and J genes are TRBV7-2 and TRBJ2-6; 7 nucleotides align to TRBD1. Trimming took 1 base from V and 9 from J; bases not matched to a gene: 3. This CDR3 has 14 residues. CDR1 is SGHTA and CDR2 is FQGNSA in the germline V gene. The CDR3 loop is CASSLGTGFNVLTF. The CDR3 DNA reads TGTGCCAGCAGCTTAGGGACAGGCTTCAACGTCCTGACTTTC.

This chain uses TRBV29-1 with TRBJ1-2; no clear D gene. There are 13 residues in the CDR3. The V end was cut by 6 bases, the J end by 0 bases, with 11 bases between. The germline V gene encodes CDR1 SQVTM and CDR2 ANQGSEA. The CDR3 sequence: CSVETTANYGYTF. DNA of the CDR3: TGCAGCGTCGAGACTACGGCTAACTATGGCTACACCTTC.

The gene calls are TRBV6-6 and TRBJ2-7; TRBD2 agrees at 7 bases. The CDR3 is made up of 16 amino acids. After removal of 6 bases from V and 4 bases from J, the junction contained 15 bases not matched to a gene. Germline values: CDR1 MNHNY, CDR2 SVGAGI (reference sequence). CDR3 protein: CASRLSGGLLSYEQYF. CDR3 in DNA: TGTGCCAGCAGGCTATCGGGGGGACTTCTCTCGTACGAGCAGTACTTC.

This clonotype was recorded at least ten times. The CDR3 nucleotides read TGTGCCAGCAGCTTCCCAGACAGGGGGTATGAAAAACTGTTTTTT. This codes for CASSFPDRGYEKLFF. J is TRBJ1-4 and V is TRBV7-9, with 9 bases matching TRBD1. The V and J ends lost 3 bases and 6 bases, in that order; junction bases with no gene match: 5. This CDR3 contains 15 residues. From germline, CDR1 is SEHNR and CDR2 FQNEAQ (reference sequence).

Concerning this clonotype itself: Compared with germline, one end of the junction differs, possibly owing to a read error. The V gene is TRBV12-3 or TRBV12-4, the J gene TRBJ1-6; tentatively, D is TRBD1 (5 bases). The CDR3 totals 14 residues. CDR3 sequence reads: CANSSGTVYSPLHF. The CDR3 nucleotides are TGTGCCAACAGTTCCGGGACGGTCTATTCACCCCTCCACTTT.

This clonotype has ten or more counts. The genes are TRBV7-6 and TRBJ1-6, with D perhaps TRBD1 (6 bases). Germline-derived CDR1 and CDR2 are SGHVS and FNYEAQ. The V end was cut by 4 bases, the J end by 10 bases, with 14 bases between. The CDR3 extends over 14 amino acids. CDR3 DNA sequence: TGTGCCAGCAGCTCCGACAGGACATTATCACCCCTCCACTTT. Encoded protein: CASSSDRTLSPLHF.

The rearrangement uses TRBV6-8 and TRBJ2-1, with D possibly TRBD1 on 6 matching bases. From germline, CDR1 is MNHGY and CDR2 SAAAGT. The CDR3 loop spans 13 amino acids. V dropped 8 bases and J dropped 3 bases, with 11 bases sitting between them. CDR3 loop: CASGQQGYNEQFF. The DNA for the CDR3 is TGTGCCAGCGGACAACAGGGCTACAATGAGCAGTTCTTC.

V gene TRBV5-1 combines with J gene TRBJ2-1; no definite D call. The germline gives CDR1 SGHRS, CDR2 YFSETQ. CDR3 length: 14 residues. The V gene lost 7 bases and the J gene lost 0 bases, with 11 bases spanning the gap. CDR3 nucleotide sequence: TGCGCCAGCGGGTTAGCAAGCTCCTACAATGAGCAGTTCTTC. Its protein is CASGLASSYNEQFF.

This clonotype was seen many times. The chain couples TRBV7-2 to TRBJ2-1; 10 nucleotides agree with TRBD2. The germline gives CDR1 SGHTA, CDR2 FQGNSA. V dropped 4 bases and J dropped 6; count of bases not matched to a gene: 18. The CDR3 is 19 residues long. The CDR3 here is CASSSAGTAGLAWANEQFF. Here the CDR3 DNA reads TGTGCCAGCAGCTCCGCGGGGACAGCGGGACTAGCGTGGGCCAATGAGCAGTTCTTC.

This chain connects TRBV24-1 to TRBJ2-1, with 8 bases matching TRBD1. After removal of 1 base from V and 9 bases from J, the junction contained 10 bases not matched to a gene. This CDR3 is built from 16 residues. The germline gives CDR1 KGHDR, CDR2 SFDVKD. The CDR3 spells CATSDFGQGGQSEQFF. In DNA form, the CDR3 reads TGTGCCACCAGTGATTTCGGACAGGGTGGACAATCTGAGCAGTTCTTC.

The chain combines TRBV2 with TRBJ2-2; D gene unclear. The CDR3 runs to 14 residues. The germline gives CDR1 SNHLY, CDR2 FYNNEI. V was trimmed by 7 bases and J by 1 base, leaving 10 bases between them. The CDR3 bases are TGTGCCAGCATGCGATCGGGGAACACCGGGGAGCTGTTTTTT. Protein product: CASMRSGNTGELFF. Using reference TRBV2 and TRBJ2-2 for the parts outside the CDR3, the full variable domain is EPEVTQTPSHQVTQMGQEVILRCVPISNHLYFYWYRQILGQKVEFLVSFYNNEISEKSEIFDDQFSVERPDGSNFTLKIRSTKLEDSAMYFCASMRSGNTGELFFGEGSRLTVL.

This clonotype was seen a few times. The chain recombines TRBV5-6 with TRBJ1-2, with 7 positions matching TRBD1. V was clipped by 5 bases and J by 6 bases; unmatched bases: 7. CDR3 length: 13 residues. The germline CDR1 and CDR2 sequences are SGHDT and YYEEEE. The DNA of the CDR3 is TGTGCCAGCAGACCCGGACAGGTGGATGGCTACACCTTC. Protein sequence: CASRPGQVDGYTF. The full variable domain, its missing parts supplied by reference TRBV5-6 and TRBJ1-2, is DAGVTQSPTHLIKTRGQQVTLRCSPKSGHDTVSWYQQALGQGPQFIFQYYEEEERQRGNFPDRFSGHQFPNYSSELNVNALLLGDSALYLCASRPGQVDGYTFGSGTRLTVV.

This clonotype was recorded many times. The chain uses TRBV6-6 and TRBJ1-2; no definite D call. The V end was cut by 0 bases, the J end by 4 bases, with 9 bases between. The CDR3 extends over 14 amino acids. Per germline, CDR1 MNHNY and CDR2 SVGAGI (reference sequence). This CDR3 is CASSYSREGYGYTF. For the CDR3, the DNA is TGTGCCAGCAGTTACTCACGGGAGGGCTATGGCTACACCTTC.

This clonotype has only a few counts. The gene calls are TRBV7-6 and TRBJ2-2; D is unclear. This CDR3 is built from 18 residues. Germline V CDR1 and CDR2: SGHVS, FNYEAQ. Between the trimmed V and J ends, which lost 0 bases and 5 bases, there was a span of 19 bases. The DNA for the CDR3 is TGTGCCAGCAGCTTAGCGGTCGATGCCCGGCAGCGAACCGGGGAGCTGTTTTTT. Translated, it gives CASSLAVDARQRTGELFF.

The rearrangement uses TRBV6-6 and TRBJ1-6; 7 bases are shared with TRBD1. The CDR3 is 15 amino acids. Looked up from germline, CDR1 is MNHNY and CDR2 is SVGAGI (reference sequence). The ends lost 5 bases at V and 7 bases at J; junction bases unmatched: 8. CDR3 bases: TGTGCCAGCAGTCCGGCCGGGACAGCAAATTCACCCCTCCACTTT. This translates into CASSPAGTANSPLHF.

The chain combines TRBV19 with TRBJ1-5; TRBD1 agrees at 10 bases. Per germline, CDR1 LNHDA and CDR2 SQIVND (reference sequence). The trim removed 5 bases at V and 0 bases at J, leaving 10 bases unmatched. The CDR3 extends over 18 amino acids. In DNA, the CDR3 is TGTGCCAGTAGTGGGCCGGGACAGGGGTTTCCTAGCAATCAGCCCCAGCATTTT. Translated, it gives CASSGPGQGFPSNQPQHF.

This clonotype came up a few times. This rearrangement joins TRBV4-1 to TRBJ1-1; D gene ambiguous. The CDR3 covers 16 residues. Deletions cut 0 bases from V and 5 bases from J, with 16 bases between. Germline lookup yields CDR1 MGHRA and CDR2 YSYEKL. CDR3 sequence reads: CASSQDLWAAATEAFF. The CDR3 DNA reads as TGCGCCAGCAGCCAAGATCTCTGGGCGGCCGCGACTGAAGCTTTCTTT.

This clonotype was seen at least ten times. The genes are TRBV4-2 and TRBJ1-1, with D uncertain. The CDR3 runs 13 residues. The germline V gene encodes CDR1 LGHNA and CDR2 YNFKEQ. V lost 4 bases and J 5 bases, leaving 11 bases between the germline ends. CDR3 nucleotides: TGTGCCAGCAGCCGTGGACGGACGACTGAAGCTTTCTTT. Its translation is CASSRGRTTEAFF.

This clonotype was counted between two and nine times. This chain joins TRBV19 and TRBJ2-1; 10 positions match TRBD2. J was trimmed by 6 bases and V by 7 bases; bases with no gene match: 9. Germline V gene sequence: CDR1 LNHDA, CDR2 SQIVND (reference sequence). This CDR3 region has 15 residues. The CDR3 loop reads CASTHSGGTLNEQFF. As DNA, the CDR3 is TGTGCCAGTACCCATAGCGGGGGGACCCTCAATGAGCAGTTCTTC.

The CDR3 DNA reads as TGTGCCAGCGGTCGTTCGATTAGCAATCAGCCCCAGCATTTT. Its translation: CASGRSISNQPQHF. The gene calls are TRBV27 and TRBJ1-5, with D hard to call. The CDR3 spans 14 residues. The germline V and J ends were trimmed by 8 bases and 0 bases, with 11 bases remaining between them. Looked up from germline, CDR1 is MNHEY and CDR2 is SMNVEV (reference sequence).

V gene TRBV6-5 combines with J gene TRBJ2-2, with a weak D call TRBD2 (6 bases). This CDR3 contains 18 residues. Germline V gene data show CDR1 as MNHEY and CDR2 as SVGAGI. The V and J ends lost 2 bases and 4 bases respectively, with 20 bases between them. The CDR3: CASSYDSRPGGGTGELFF. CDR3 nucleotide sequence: TGTGCCAGCAGTTACGATTCTAGGCCTGGGGGAGGCACCGGGGAGCTGTTTTTT.

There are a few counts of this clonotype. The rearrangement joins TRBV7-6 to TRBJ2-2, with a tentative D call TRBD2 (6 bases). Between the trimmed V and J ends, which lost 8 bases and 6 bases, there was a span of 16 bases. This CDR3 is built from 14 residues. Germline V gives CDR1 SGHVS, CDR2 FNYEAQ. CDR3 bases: TGTGCCAGCGACGGCCTGGGAGGCGCCGGGGAGCTGTTTTTT. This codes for CASDGLGGAGELFF.